These 12 T cell receptor beta chains share one sample of origin, sequenced in a study of beta chain features in type 1 diabetes. The study reverse transcribed the entire isolated RNA, so it sequenced expressed TCRB transcripts. The protocol was immunoSEQ multiplex PCR, while the TCRdb copy is restricted to in-frame clones and leaves out a portion. This table has about 250,000 clones, roughly 13% appearing once. The sequencing sample was made of naive CD4+ T cells from blood. These receptors all stem from a woman aged 40 to 50 in good health.

There are a few counts of this clone. The rearrangement joins TRBV7-2 to TRBJ1-2, with TRBD1 identical over 8 bases. V lost 5 bases to trimming and J lost 2 bases; unmatched junction nucleotides: 7. The CDR3 loop spans 15 amino acids. Germline loops: CDR1 SGHTA, CDR2 FQGNSA. The CDR3 DNA sequence: TGTGCCAGCAGCCAGCAGACAGGGGCGAACTATGGCTACACCTTC. Amino acids: CASSQQTGANYGYTF.

This clone was seen a handful of times. The chain employs TRBV7-2 and TRBJ2-1, with D maybe TRBD2 (6 bases). Germline V gene sequence: CDR1 SGHTA, CDR2 FQGNSA. V lost 5 bases and J lost 2, with 10 bases in between. The CDR3 consists of 14 residues. CDR3 in DNA: TGTGCCAGCAGCACCGGGAGTGCCTACAATGAGCAGTTCTTC. Its protein is CASSTGSAYNEQFF.

The chain couples TRBV5-4 to TRBJ1-1, with 9 bases lining up with TRBD1. The CDR3 runs 15 residues. Germline CDR1 and CDR2: SGHNT and YYREEE (reference sequence). V dropped 4 bases and J dropped 4; count of bases not matched to a gene: 8. CDR3 region: CASSKGQGKTTEAFF. The CDR3 nucleotides are TGTGCCAGCAGCAAGGGACAGGGAAAGACCACTGAAGCTTTCTTT.

This clone was counted only a few times. The chain links TRBV11-2 to TRBJ1-4; D ambiguous. CDR1 and CDR2 from the germline V gene are SGHAT and FQNNGV. CDR3 length: 17 residues. Trimming took 4 bases from V and 5 from J, leaving 20 bases between them. Written as DNA, the CDR3 is TGTGCCAGCAGCTCCGGGGTTTTAGGAGCGGCGAATGAAAAACTGTTTTTT. Protein sequence: CASSSGVLGAANEKLFF. Based on the CDR3 plus reference TRBV11-2 and TRBJ1-4, the full variable domain is EAGVAQSPRYKIIEKRQSVAFWCNPISGHATLYWYQQILGQGPKLLIQFQNNGVVDDSQLPKDRFSAERLKGVDSTLKIQPAKLEDSAVYLCASSSGVLGAANEKLFFGSGTQLSVL.

This clone was counted many times. The gene calls are TRBV28 and TRBJ2-1; 9 bases line up with TRBD2. V shed 11 bases, J shed 9 bases, and the junction held 11 bases outside the gene matches. The CDR3 loop spans 13 amino acids. Germline assignment: CDR1 MDHEN and CDR2 SYDVKM. The CDR3 protein is CAGSSGASVEQFF. The CDR3 nucleotides read TGTGCCGGATCTAGCGGGGCCTCGGTTGAGCAGTTCTTC.

Note on this clone: Distinct nucleotide sequences in the sample also encode this CDR3. V usage is TRBV18 and J usage is TRBJ2-5; D might be TRBD1 (5 bases). Trimming cost V 3 bases and J 1 base, with 6 bases left between them. Germline V lookup: CDR1 KGHSH, CDR2 LQKENI. CDR3 length: 13 amino acids. CDR3 DNA: TGTGCCAGCTCACCGACAGTCCAAGAGACCCAGTACTTC. Translating gives CASSPTVQETQYF.

The chain carries TRBV10-3 and TRBJ2-5; maybe TRBD1 (6 bases). CDR1 ENHRY and CDR2 SYGVKD come from the germline V gene. V was clipped by 4 bases and J by 2 bases, with 14 bases between them. The CDR3 spans 15 residues. CDR3 sequence (DNA): TGTGCCATCAGTGCTTCCCGACAGGCGCAAGAGACCCAGTACTTC. Its translation is CAISASRQAQETQYF.

This clone was counted a few times. The chain has TRBV4-2 and TRBJ1-6, with 7 bases matching TRBD1. The CDR3 is 14 residues long. Germline lookup yields CDR1 LGHNA and CDR2 YNFKEQ. After removal of 4 bases from V and 6 bases from J, the junction contained 3 bases not matched to a gene. The CDR3 here is CASSLGDSNSPLHF. CDR3 in DNA: TGTGCCAGCAGCCTGGGGGACAGTAATTCACCCCTCCACTTT.

This clone was detected a few times. V and J are TRBV9 and TRBJ2-5, with 9 positions matching TRBD2. The CDR3 sequence is 15 residues long. The V segment lost 0 bases and the J segment 5 bases; nucleotides outside the gene matches: 5. In germline, CDR1 is SGDLS, CDR2 YYNGEE. The CDR3: CASSVGPSGVETQYF. The DNA of the CDR3 is TGTGCCAGCAGCGTAGGTCCTAGCGGGGTGGAGACCCAGTACTTC.

This clone was seen a handful of times. The chain carries TRBV7-8 and TRBJ2-6; TRBD1 matches at 7 bases. V shed 7 bases, J shed 0 bases, and the junction held 21 bases outside the gene matches. Germline loops: CDR1 SGHVS, CDR2 FQNEAQ. The CDR3 is 21 residues long. CDR3: CASTHDRATVSTPSGANVLTF. DNA for the CDR3: TGTGCCAGCACGCATGACAGGGCGACGGTTTCGACTCCCTCTGGGGCCAACGTCCTGACTTTC.

The chain uses TRBV5-4 and TRBJ2-1; TRBD2 matches at 12 bases. CDR3 length: 17 residues. Trimming at V came to 0 bases and at J to 4 bases, leaving 5 bases not matched to a gene. Germline CDR1 reads SGHNT; CDR2 reads YYREEE (reference sequence). CDR3 DNA sequence: TGTGCCAGCAGCTTGGTGGCTAGCGGGGGGGCATACAATGAGCAGTTCTTC. It is translated as CASSLVASGGAYNEQFF.

The chain links TRBV18 to TRBJ2-7; D perhaps matches TRBD1 (7 bases). Trimming took 6 bases from V and 5 from J, leaving 20 bases between them. This CDR3 region has 15 residues. Germline values: CDR1 KGHSH, CDR2 LQKENI. The chain's CDR3 is CASSPTTGAGNEQYF. Here the CDR3 DNA reads TGTGCCAGCTCGCCGACCACAGGGGCGGGAAACGAGCAGTACTTC.